Below, one T cell receptor (beta chain) is given with its context. Its antigen is still unknown. cDNA prepared by RNA extraction and subsequent reverse transcription served as the template for sequencing. The data were produced by immunoSEQ multiplex PCR, yet TCRdb's version contains in-frame clones alone and is incomplete. This sample has around 200,000 clones, with about 60% found just once. CDR1 and CDR2 (germline): LNHDA, SQIVND (reference sequence). Trimming cost V 2 bases and J 7 bases, with 9 bases left between them. The CDR3 spans 13 residues. The sample comes from a study of CD8+ T cells in alopecia areata. Study summary: Patients remained on tofacitinib for 6 to 18 months and then went 6 months without it. Affected scalp percentage gauged treated patients' severity.

The treatment: oral pan-JAK inhibitor, 5-10 mg twice daily. The study, taken as a whole, reports: Under tofacitinib, numerous expanded lesional clonotypes remained detectable in scalp and blood. Normal scalp had lower clonality than lesional scalp, with alopecia totalis/universalis lesions showing this most strongly.

The input for sequencing was CD8+ T cells sorted from blood, taken at week 24, from a patient treated with tofacitinib. The genes are TRBV19 and TRBJ1-5; D remains unclear. The receptor's source is a human donor with alopecia areata. The CDR3: CASSITLGQPQHF. In DNA, the CDR3 is TGTGCCAGTAGTATAACCCTCGGGCAGCCCCAGCATTTT.